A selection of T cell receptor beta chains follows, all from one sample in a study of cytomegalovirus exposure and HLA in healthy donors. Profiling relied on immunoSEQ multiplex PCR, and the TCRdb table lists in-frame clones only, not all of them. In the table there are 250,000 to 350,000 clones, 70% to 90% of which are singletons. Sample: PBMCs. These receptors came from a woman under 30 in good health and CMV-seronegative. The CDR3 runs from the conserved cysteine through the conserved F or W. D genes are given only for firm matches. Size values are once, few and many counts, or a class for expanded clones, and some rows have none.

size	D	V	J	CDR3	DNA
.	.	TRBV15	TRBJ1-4	CATSRDNGQKLFF	TGTGCCACCAGCAGAGATAATGGGCAGAAGCTGTTTTTT
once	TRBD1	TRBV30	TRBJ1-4	CALSGTENEKLFF	TGTGCCCTGTCGGGGACAGAGAATGAAAAACTGTTTTTT
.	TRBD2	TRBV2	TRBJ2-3	CASSDASGVDTQYF	TGTGCCAGCAGTGACGCTAGCGGGGTAGATACGCAGTATTTT
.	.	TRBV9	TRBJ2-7	CASSVASHSYEQYF	TGTGCCAGCAGCGTAGCTAGCCACTCCTACGAGCAGTACTTC
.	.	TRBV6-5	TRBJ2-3	CASSSGGLITDTQYF	TGTGCCAGCAGTTCTGGAGGGCTCATCACAGATACGCAGTATTTT
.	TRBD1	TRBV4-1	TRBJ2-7	CASSLGAGTGTYEQYF	TGCGCCAGCAGCCTTGGGGCCGGGACAGGCACCTACGAGCAGTACTTC
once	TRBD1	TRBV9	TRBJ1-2	CASSGGGTGPNYGYTF	TGTGCCAGCAGTGGGGGAGGGACAGGGCCGAACTATGGCTACACCTTC
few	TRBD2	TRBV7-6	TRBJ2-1	CASSWTSKNEQFF	TGTGCCAGCAGCTGGACTAGCAAGAATGAGCAGTTCTTC
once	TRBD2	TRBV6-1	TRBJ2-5	CASRGLVQETQYF	TGTGCCAGCAGGGGACTAGTCCAAGAGACCCAGTACTTC
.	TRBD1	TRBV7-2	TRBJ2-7	CASSLVVGQGEHEQYF	TGTGCCAGCAGCTTAGTTGTGGGACAGGGGGAACACGAGCAGTACTTC
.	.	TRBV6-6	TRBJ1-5	CASRNGENQPQHF	TGTGCCAGCAGAAACGGGGAGAATCAGCCCCAGCATTTT
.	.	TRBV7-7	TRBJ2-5	CASSLEGSAGETQYF	TGTGCTAGCAGCTTAGAGGGTAGCGCAGGAGAGACCCAGTACTTC
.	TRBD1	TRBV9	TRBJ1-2	CASSADPTGTYGYTF	TGTGCCAGCAGCGCCGACCCGACAGGGACCTATGGCTACACCTTC
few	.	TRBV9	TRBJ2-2	CASSGQSDGELFF	TGTGCCAGCAGCGGGCAGAGCGATGGGGAGCTGTTTTTT
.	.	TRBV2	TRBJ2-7	CASSGDSSLYEQYF	TGTGCCAGCAGTGGGGACTCATCGTTATACGAGCAGTACTTC
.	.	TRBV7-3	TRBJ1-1	CASSLMRTVNTEAFF	TGTGCCAGCAGCTTAATGCGGACAGTGAACACTGAAGCTTTCTTT